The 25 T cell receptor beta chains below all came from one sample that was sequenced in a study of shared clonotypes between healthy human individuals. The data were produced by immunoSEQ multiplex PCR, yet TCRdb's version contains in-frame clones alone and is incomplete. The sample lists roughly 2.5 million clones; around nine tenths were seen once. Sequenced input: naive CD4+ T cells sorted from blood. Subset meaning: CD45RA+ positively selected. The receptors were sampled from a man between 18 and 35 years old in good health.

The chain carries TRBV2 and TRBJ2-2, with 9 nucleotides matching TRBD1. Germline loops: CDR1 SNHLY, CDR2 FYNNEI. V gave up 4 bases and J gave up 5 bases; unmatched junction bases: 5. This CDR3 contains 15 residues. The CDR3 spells CASSGGTGRTGELFF. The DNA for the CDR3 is TGTGCCAGCAGTGGCGGGACAGGGAGGACCGGGGAGCTGTTTTTT.

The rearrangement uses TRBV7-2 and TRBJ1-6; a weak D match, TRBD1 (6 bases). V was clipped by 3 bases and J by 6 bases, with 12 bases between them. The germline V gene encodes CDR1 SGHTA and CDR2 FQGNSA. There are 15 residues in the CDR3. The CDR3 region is CASSLLGGTNSPLHF. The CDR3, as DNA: TGTGCCAGCAGCTTGTTGGGGGGCACTAATTCACCCCTCCACTTT.

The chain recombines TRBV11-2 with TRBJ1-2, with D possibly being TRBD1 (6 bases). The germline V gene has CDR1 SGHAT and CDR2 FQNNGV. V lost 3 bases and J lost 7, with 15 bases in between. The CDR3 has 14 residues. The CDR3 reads CASSFSAGVSGYTF. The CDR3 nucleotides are TGTGCCAGCAGCTTTAGCGCAGGGGTGAGTGGCTACACCTTC.

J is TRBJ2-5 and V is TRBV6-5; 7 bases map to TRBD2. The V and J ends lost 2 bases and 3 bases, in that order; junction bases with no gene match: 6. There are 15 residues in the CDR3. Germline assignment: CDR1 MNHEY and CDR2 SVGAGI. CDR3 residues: CASSYGGGKEETQYF. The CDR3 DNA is TGTGCCAGCAGTTACGGGGGAGGGAAAGAAGAGACCCAGTACTTC.

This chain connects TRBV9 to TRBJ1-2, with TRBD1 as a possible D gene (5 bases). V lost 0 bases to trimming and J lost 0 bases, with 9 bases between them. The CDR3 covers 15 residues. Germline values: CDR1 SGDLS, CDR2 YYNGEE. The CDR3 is CASSVGGEANYGYTF. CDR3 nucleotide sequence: TGTGCCAGCAGCGTAGGGGGGGAAGCTAACTATGGCTACACCTTC.

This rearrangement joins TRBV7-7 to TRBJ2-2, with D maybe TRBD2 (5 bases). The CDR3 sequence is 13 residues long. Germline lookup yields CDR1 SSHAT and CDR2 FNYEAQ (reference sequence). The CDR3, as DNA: TGTGCTAGCGCCCACCCGAACACCGGGGAGCTGTTTTTT. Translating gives CASAHPNTGELFF.

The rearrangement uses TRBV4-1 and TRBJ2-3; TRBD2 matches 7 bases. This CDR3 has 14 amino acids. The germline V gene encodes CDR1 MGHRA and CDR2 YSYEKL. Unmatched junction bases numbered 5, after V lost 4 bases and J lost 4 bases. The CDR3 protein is CASSLGTTADTQYF. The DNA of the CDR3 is TGCGCCAGCAGCCTAGGGACTACGGCAGATACGCAGTATTTT.

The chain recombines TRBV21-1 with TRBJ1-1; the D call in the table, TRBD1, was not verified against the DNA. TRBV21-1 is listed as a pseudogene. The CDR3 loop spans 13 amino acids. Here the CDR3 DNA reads TGTGCCAGCAGCCCTGACAGGGCCTATGAAGCTTTCTTT. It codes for CASSPDRAYEAFF.

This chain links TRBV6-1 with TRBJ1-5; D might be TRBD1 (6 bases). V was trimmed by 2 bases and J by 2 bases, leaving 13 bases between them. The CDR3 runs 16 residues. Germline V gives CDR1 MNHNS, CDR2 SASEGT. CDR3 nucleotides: TGTGCCAGCAGTGAAATGGGGGCTACGGGCAATCAGCCCCAGCATTTT. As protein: CASSEMGATGNQPQHF.

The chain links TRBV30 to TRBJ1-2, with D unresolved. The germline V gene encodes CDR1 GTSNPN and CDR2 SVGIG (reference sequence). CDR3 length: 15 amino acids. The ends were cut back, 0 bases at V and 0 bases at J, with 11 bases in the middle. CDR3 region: CAWSVVWGTNYGYTF. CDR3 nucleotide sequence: TGTGCCTGGAGTGTCGTTTGGGGAACTAACTATGGCTACACCTTC. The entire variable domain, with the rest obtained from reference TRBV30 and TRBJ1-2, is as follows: SQTIHQWPATLVQPVGSPLSLECTVEGTSNPNLYWYRQAAGRGLQLLFYSVGIGQISSEVPQNLSASRPQDRQFILSSKKLLLSDSGFYLCAWSVVWGTNYGYTFGSGTRLTVV.

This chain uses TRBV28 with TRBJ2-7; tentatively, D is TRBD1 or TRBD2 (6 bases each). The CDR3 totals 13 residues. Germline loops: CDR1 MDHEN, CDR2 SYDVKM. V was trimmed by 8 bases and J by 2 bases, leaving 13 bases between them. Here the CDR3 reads CASEQGLTYEQYF. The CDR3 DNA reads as TGTGCCAGCGAACAGGGACTCACCTACGAGCAGTACTTC.

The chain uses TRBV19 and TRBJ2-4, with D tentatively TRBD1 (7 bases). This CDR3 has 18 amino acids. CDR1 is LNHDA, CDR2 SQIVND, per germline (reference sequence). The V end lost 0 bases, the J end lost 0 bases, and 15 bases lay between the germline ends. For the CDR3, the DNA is TGTGCCAGTAGTATAGATGCAGGGGGGATGGCAGCCAAAAACATTCAGTACTTC. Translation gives CASSIDAGGMAAKNIQYF.

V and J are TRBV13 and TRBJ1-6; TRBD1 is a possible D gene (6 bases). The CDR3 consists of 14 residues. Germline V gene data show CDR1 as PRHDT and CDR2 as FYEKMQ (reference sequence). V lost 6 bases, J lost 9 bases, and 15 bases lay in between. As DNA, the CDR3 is TGTGCCAGCAGGCGGCAGGGGCCCGGTTCACCCCTCCACTTT. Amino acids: CASRRQGPGSPLHF. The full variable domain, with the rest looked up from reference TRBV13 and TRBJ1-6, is AAGVIQSPRHLIKEKRETATLKCYPIPRHDTVYWYQQGPGQDPQFLISFYEKMQSDKGSIPDRFSAQQFSDYHSELNMSSLELGDSALYFCASRRQGPGSPLHFGNGTRLTVT.

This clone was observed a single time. The CDR3 coding sequence is TGTGCCAGCAGCTTGCTAGGACGCAATTCACCCCTCCACTTT. Protein: CASSLLGRNSPLHF. The chain combines TRBV5-4 with TRBJ1-6; no reliable D call. Trimming left V 1 base short and J 7 bases short, with 9 bases between. Germline V gene data show CDR1 as SGHNT and CDR2 as YYREEE (reference sequence). The CDR3 contains 14 residues.

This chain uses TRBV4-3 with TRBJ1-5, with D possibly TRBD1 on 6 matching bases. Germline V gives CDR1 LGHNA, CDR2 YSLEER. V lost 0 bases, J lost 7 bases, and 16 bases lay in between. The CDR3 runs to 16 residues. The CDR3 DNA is TGCGCCAGCAGCCAAGAGTCGGGGGGAGGGGGGCAGCCCCAGCATTTT. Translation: CASSQESGGGGQPQHF.

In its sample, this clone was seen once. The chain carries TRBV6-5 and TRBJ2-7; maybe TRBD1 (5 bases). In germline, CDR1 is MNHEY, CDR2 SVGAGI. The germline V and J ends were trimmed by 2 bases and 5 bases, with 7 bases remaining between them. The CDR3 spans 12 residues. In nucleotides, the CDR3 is TGTGCCAGCAGTTACAGGGGAAACGAGCAGTACTTC. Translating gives CASSYRGNEQYF.

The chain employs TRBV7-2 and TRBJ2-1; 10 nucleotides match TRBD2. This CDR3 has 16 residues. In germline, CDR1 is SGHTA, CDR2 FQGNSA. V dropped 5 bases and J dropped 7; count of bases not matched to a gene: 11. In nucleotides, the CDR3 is TGTGCCAGCAGCCCCATCACTAGCGGGATAGGGAATGAGCAGTTCTTC. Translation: CASSPITSGIGNEQFF.

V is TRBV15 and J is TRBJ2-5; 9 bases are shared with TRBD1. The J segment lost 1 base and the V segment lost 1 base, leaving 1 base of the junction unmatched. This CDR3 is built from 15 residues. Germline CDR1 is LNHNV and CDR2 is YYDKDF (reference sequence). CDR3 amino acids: CATSRGDRVQETQYF. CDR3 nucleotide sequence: TGTGCCACCAGCAGAGGGGACAGGGTCCAAGAGACCCAGTACTTC.

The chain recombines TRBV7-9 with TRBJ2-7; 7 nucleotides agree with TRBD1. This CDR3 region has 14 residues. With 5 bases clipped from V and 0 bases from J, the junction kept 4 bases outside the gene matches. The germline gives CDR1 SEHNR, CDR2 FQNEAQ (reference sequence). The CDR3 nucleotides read TGTGCCAGCAGCCAGGGACAGAGCTCCTACGAGCAGTACTTC. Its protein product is CASSQGQSSYEQYF.

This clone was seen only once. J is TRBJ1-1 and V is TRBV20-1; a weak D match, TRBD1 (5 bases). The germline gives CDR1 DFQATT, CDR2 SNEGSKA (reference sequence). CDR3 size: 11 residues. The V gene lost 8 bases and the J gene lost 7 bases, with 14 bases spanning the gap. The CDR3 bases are TGCAGTCCCCCCCGGGACCTTGAAGCTTTCTTT. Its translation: CSPPRDLEAFF.

CDR3 protein: CASRGTTGYEQYF. The CDR3 nucleotides are TGTGCCAGCAGGGGGACGACGGGCTACGAGCAGTACTTC. The V and J genes are TRBV27 and TRBJ2-7, with D tentatively TRBD1 or TRBD2 (5 bases each). Per germline, CDR1 MNHEY and CDR2 SMNVEV (reference sequence). This CDR3 is 13 amino acids long. V was pared by 6 bases and J by 3 bases, with 12 bases between.

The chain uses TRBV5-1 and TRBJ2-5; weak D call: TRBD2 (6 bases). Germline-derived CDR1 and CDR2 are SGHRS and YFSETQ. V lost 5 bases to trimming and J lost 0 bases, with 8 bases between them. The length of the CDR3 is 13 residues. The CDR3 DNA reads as TGCGCCAGCAGAGGAGGGGACCAAGAGACCCAGTACTTC. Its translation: CASRGGDQETQYF.

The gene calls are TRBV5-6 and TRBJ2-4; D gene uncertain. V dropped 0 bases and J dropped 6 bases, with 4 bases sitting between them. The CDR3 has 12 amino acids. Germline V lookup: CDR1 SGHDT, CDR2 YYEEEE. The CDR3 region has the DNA TGTGCCAGCAGCTTGGCCCCAAACATTCAGTACTTC. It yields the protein CASSLAPNIQYF. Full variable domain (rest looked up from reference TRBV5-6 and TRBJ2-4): DAGVTQSPTHLIKTRGQQVTLRCSPKSGHDTVSWYQQALGQGPQFIFQYYEEEERQRGNFPDRFSGHQFPNYSSELNVNALLLGDSALYLCASSLAPNIQYFGAGTRLSVL.

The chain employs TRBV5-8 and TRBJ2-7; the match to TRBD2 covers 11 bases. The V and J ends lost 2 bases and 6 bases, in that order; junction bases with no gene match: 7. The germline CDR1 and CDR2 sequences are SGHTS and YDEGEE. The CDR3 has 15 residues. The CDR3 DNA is TGTGCCAGCAGCTTCGGTCTAGCGGGAGGACGCGAGCAGTACTTC. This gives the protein CASSFGLAGGREQYF.

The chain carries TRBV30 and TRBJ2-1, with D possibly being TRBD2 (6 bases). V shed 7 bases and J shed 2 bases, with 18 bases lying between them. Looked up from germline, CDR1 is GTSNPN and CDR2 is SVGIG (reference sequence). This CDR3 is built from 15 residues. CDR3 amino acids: CASTSSGVTYNEQFF. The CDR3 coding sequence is TGTGCCTCTACATCTTCGGGGGTCACCTACAATGAGCAGTTCTTC.